These 27 T cell receptor beta chains originate from one sample sequenced in a study of tumor-infiltrating lymphocytes in localized non-small cell lung cancer. The data were produced by immunoSEQ multiplex PCR, yet TCRdb's version contains in-frame clones alone and is incomplete. The data show 21,000 or so clones, 73% seen once. Sequenced input: lung tumor tissue. These receptors were collected from a human donor with non-small cell lung cancer.

V is TRBV15 and J is TRBJ1-6; 7 bases line up with TRBD1. The CDR3 loop spans 16 amino acids. CDR1 and CDR2 from the germline V gene are LNHNV and YYDKDF (reference sequence). J lost 7 bases, V lost 1 base, and 7 bases had no gene match. In nucleotides, the CDR3 is TGTGCCACCAGCAGAGTTTGGGACAGCCAAAATTCACCCCTCCACTTT. Translating gives CATSRVWDSQNSPLHF.

The sample holds a few counts of this clone. The V gene is TRBV2, the J gene TRBJ1-1; 8 bases fit TRBD1. This CDR3 spans 13 amino acids. Per the germline V gene, CDR1 is SNHLY and CDR2 is FYNNEI. V was clipped by 7 bases and J by 6 bases; unmatched bases: 7. The CDR3 DNA is TGTGCCAGCAATTTGGACAGGGTCCCTGAAGCTTTCTTT. It is translated as CASNLDRVPEAFF.

The chain recombines TRBV5-6 with TRBJ1-3; no reliable D call. Germline V gives CDR1 SGHDT, CDR2 YYEEEE. The CDR3 spans 15 residues. V was clipped by 1 base and J by 2 bases, with 10 bases between them. In DNA form, the CDR3 reads TGTGCCAGCAGCTTGCCGACTGGGCCTGGAAACACCATATATTTT. Encoded protein: CASSLPTGPGNTIYF. The full variable domain, rest sourced from reference TRBV5-6 and TRBJ1-3, is DAGVTQSPTHLIKTRGQQVTLRCSPKSGHDTVSWYQQALGQGPQFIFQYYEEEERQRGNFPDRFSGHQFPNYSSELNVNALLLGDSALYLCASSLPTGPGNTIYFGEGSWLTVV.

The rearrangement links TRBV7-2 to TRBJ2-5; D is unresolved. Germline CDR1 reads SGHTA; CDR2 reads FQGNSA. CDR3 length: 12 amino acids. Deletions cut 8 bases from V and 5 bases from J, with 12 bases between. The CDR3 protein is CASVDRGETQYF. The CDR3 DNA follows: TGTGCCAGCGTGGATAGAGGTGAGACCCAGTACTTC.

This clone was picked up a small number of times. The chain combines TRBV5-1 with TRBJ1-2; 7 bases fit TRBD1. V lost 3 bases to trimming and J lost 6 bases; unmatched junction nucleotides: 14. CDR1 is SGHRS, CDR2 YFSETQ, per germline. CDR3 length: 16 residues. For the CDR3, the DNA is TGCGCCAGCAGCTCCCAAGGCATCGACAGGGCGGATGGCTACACCTTC. It is translated as CASSSQGIDRADGYTF.

The chain joins TRBV10-3 to TRBJ1-5; TRBD1 matches at 8 bases. Germline-derived CDR1 and CDR2 are ENHRY and SYGVKD. The V segment lost 4 bases and the J segment 5 bases; nucleotides outside the gene matches: 1. This CDR3 is 13 amino acids long. In DNA form, the CDR3 reads TGTGCCATCAGTGTGGACAGGGATCAGCCCCAGCATTTT. Protein sequence: CAISVDRDQPQHF.

The rearrangement uses TRBV19 and TRBJ1-2; TRBD1 might be the D (6 bases). The CDR3 loop spans 12 amino acids. The germline gives CDR1 LNHDA, CDR2 SQIVND (reference sequence). The V and J ends lost 6 bases and 14 bases respectively, with 19 bases between them. CDR3 in amino acids: CASRRDDRKLTF. Written as DNA, the CDR3 is TGTGCCAGTAGAAGGGACGACAGGAAGCTGACCTTC.

V is TRBV11-2 and J is TRBJ1-3, with a tentative D call TRBD1 (5 bases). In germline, CDR1 is SGHAT, CDR2 FQNNGV. The CDR3 consists of 15 residues. The V gene lost 5 bases and the J gene lost 1 base, with 12 bases spanning the gap. CDR3 coding DNA: TGTGCCAGCAGCCGGGTGGCAGGGTCTGGAAACACCATATATTTT. Translating it yields CASSRVAGSGNTIYF.

The chain combines TRBV27 with TRBJ2-3; TRBD1 might be the D (5 bases). The CDR3 covers 17 residues. Germline V lookup: CDR1 MNHEY, CDR2 SMNVEV (reference sequence). Between the trimmed V and J ends, which lost 3 bases and 1 base, there was a span of 17 bases. CDR3 DNA sequence: TGTGCCAGCAGTTTTTCCTGGACATCCGGAGGCACAGATACGCAGTATTTT. Translation gives CASSFSWTSGGTDTQYF.

This clone is judged medium-sized. The genes are TRBV7-3 and TRBJ1-2; no reliable D call. The CDR3 is made up of 13 amino acids. Trimming took off 1 base at V and 5 bases at J, with 8 bases between the two ends. CDR1 and CDR2 (germline): SGHTA, FQGTGA. CDR3 protein: CASSLSPGYGYTF. The CDR3 coding sequence is TGTGCCAGCAGCTTAAGTCCGGGATATGGCTACACCTTC.

The chain joins TRBV7-2 to TRBJ1-1; 12 bases line up with TRBD1. The CDR3 contains 15 residues. Germline-derived CDR1 and CDR2 are SGHTA and FQGNSA. The ends lost 4 bases at V and 4 bases at J; junction bases unmatched: 4. The CDR3 DNA is TGTGCCAGCAGCTGGATGGGACAGGGGGCCACTGAAGCTTTCTTT. Translated: CASSWMGQGATEAFF. Complete variable domain (other parts from reference TRBV7-2 and TRBJ1-1): GAGVSQSPSNKVTEKGKDVELRCDPISGHTALYWYRQSLGQGLEFLIYFQGNSAPDKSGLPSDRFSAERTGGSVSTLTIQRTQQEDSAVYLCASSWMGQGATEAFFGQGTRLTVV.

V is TRBV10-3 and J is TRBJ2-1; 9 bases line up with TRBD1. V shed 3 bases, J shed 2 bases, and the junction held 2 bases outside the gene matches. Germline-derived CDR1 and CDR2 are ENHRY and SYGVKD. CDR3 size: 15 residues. In nucleotides, the CDR3 is TGTGCCATCAGTGACGGGGACAGGGCCTACAATGAGCAGTTCTTC. Its protein is CAISDGDRAYNEQFF.

The chain carries TRBV18 and TRBJ2-1; a weak D match, TRBD1 (6 bases). Germline-derived CDR1 and CDR2 are KGHSH and LQKENI. The CDR3 has 16 residues. V was shortened by 5 bases and J by 4 bases, with 18 bases between the two germline ends. The chain's CDR3 is CASSSYREMGYNEQFF. In DNA form, the CDR3 reads TGTGCCAGCTCATCATACAGGGAGATGGGTTACAATGAGCAGTTCTTC.

This clone turned up a few times. Here the CDR3 reads CAWTSGFYNEQFF. In DNA, the CDR3 is TGTGCCTGGACCTCGGGATTCTACAATGAGCAGTTCTTC. The V call is TRBV30, the J call TRBJ2-1; D is possibly TRBD2 (5 bases). The germline V gene encodes CDR1 GTSNPN and CDR2 SVGIG (reference sequence). There are 13 residues in the CDR3. V lost 4 bases to trimming and J lost 3 bases, with 10 bases between them.

The V gene is TRBV4-3, the J gene TRBJ2-1, with TRBD2 matching 8 bases. V gave up 1 base and J gave up 4 bases; unmatched junction bases: 3. The CDR3 is made up of 15 amino acids. Germline-derived CDR1 and CDR2 are LGHNA and YSLEER. The chain's CDR3 is CASSQVAGTYNEQFF. As DNA, the CDR3 is TGCGCCAGCAGCCAAGTAGCGGGGACTTACAATGAGCAGTTCTTC.

The chain employs TRBV6-1 and TRBJ2-7; TRBD1 agrees at 10 bases. The CDR3 extends over 15 amino acids. The germline V gene encodes CDR1 MNHNS and CDR2 SASEGT. The J segment lost 4 bases and the V segment lost 7 bases, leaving 10 bases of the junction unmatched. CDR3 nucleotide sequence: TGTGCCAGCACCCCGACCGGGACAGGGGTTTACGAGCAGTACTTC. Its translation: CASTPTGTGVYEQYF.

The V call is TRBV14, the J call TRBJ2-3; D might be TRBD1 (6 bases). Trimming removed 4 bases from V and 0 bases from J, with 17 bases in between. The length of the CDR3 is 17 residues. Germline-derived CDR1 and CDR2 are SGHDN and FVKESK. The CDR3 nucleotides read TGTGCCAGCAGCCTTTGGGCGGCGCAGGGGAGCACAGATACGCAGTATTTT. Its protein is CASSLWAAQGSTDTQYF.

This chain links TRBV11-3 with TRBJ2-3; 11 bases match TRBD1. The V gene's germline CDR1 is SGHNT and CDR2 YENEEA. This CDR3 comprises 17 residues. Trimming removed 4 bases from V and 4 bases from J; junction bases left unmatched: 10. The CDR3 loop is CASSSQGTGGVADTQYF. CDR3 sequence (DNA): TGTGCCAGCAGCTCCCAAGGGACAGGGGGGGTGGCAGATACGCAGTATTTT.

This clone was recorded a few times. The chain is built from TRBV6-6 and TRBJ2-3; D unclear. Trimming left V 4 bases short and J 6 bases short, with 8 bases between. CDR1 is MNHNY, CDR2 SVGAGI, per germline (reference sequence). This CDR3 contains 12 residues. CDR3 nucleotides: TGTGCCAGCAGTTTTGCGGCGGATACGCAGTATTTT. Protein: CASSFAADTQYF.

V is TRBV4-3 and J is TRBJ2-6; D gene ambiguous. The CDR3 is 17 residues long. Germline-derived CDR1 and CDR2 are LGHNA and YSLEER. V was pared by 0 bases and J by 1 base, with 10 bases between. The CDR3 reads CASSQDPPVSGANVLTF. In DNA form, the CDR3 reads TGCGCCAGCAGCCAAGATCCCCCCGTATCTGGGGCCAACGTCCTGACTTTC.

The table lists this clone with a few counts. This chain uses TRBV6-5 with TRBJ1-5, with 7 bases that match TRBD1. Losses at the gene ends were 7 bases for V and 2 bases for J; bases not matched to a gene: 8. Germline CDR1 MNHEY, CDR2 SVGAGI. The CDR3 consists of 15 residues. In DNA form, the CDR3 reads TGTGCCAGCACTCCACCCGGGACAGGCAATCAGCCCCAGCATTTT. Translation: CASTPPGTGNQPQHF.

This clone appeared once. J is TRBJ2-1 and V is TRBV2, with 9 bases lining up with TRBD2. Germline V CDR1 and CDR2: SNHLY, FYNNEI. The CDR3 has 14 residues. V trimming: 6 bases; J trimming: 4 bases; junction bases outside the gene matches: 4. CDR3 DNA: TGTGCCAGCAGGACTAGCGGATATTACAATGAGCAGTTCTTC. Protein product: CASRTSGYYNEQFF.

The rearrangement links TRBV11-3 to TRBJ2-5; TRBD2 is a possible D gene (6 bases). The CDR3 contains 17 residues. Germline loops: CDR1 SGHNT, CDR2 YENEEA. The V gene lost 1 base and the J gene lost 3 bases, with 18 bases spanning the gap. This CDR3 reads CASSLGRRERAEETQYF. CDR3 sequence (DNA): TGTGCCAGCAGCTTAGGCCGGAGGGAGCGGGCAGAAGAGACCCAGTACTTC.

The chain uses TRBV2 and TRBJ2-1, with 9 bases lining up with TRBD1. The V gene end was trimmed by 7 bases and the J gene end by 8 bases; junction bases not matched to a gene: 12. CDR1 and CDR2 from the germline V gene are SNHLY and FYNNEI. This CDR3 has 15 amino acids. The CDR3 spells CASNSGTGRLDEQFF. The CDR3 bases are TGTGCCAGCAACTCAGGGACAGGGCGCCTCGATGAGCAGTTCTTC.

The chain recombines TRBV30 with TRBJ1-2; D possibly corresponds to TRBD1 (5 bases). The CDR3 loop spans 16 amino acids. CDR1 is GTSNPN, CDR2 SVGIG, per germline (reference sequence). Trimming shortened V by 0 bases and J by 3 bases, and 17 bases separated the two germline ends. Here the CDR3 reads CAWSVFGTGLHYGYTF. The CDR3 nucleotides are TGTGCCTGGAGTGTATTTGGGACCGGATTACACTATGGCTACACCTTC.

DNA of the CDR3: TGTGCCAGCAGCTTAAACTGGGGGCCGGGTGAAAAACTGTTTTTT. Protein: CASSLNWGPGEKLFF. J is TRBJ1-4 and V is TRBV7-2; a possible D gene is TRBD1 (6 bases). There are 15 residues in the CDR3. V shed 2 bases and J shed 7 bases, with 14 bases lying between them. From germline, CDR1 is SGHTA and CDR2 FQGNSA.

The rearrangement joins TRBV18 to TRBJ1-2; D gene uncertain. Looked up from germline, CDR1 is KGHSH and CDR2 is LQKENI. Trimming pared 3 bases from V and 8 bases from J, leaving 16 bases between. The CDR3 extends over 14 amino acids. The CDR3 DNA follows: TGTGCCAGCTCACCTCCTGGGAGGCTCGAGGGCTACACCTTC. Protein: CASSPPGRLEGYTF.